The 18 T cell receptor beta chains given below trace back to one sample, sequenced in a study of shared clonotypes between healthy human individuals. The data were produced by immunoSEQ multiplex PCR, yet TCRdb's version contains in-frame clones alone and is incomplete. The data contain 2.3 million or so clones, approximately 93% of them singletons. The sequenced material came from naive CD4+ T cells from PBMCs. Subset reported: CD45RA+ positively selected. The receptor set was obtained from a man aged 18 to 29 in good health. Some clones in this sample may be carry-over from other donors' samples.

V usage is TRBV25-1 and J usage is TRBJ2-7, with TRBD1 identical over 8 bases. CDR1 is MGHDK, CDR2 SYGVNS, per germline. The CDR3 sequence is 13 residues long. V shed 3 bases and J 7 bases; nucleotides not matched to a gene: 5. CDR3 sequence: CASSDWTGLEQYF. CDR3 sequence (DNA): TGTGCCAGCAGTGATTGGACAGGGTTGGAGCAGTACTTC.

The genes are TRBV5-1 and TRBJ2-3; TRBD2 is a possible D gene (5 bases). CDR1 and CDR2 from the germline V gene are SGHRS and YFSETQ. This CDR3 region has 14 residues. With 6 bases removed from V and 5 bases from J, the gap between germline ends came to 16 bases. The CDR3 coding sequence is TGCGCCAGCATCCAGGCGGAGGCGGGAGATACGCAGTATTTT. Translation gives CASIQAEAGDTQYF. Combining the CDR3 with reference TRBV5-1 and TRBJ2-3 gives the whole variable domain KAGVTQTPRYLIKTRGQQVTLSCSPISGHRSVSWYQQTPGQGLQFLFEYFSETQRNKGNFPGRFSGRQFSNSRSEMNVSTLELGDSALYLCASIQAEAGDTQYFGPGTRLTVL.

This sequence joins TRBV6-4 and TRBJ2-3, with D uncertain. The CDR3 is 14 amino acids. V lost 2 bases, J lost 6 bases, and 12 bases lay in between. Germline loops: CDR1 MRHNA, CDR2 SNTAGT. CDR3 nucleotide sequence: TGTGCCAGCAGTGACGTAAGGAATGGGGATACGCAGTATTTT. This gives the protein CASSDVRNGDTQYF.

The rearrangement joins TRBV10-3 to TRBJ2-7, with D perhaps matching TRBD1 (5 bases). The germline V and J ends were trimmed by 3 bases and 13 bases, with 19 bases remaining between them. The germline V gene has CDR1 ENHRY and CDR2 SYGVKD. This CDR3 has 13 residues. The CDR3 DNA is TGTGCCATCAGTGAACTTTCTGTGGGGCAGTATTACTTC. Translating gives CAISELSVGQYYF.

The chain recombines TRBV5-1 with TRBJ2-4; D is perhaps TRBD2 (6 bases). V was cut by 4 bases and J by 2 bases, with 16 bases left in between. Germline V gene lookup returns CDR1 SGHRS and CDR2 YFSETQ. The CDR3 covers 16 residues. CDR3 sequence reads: CASSLRTGVPKNIQYF. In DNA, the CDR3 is TGCGCCAGCAGCCTACGTACGGGAGTACCCAAAAACATTCAGTACTTC.

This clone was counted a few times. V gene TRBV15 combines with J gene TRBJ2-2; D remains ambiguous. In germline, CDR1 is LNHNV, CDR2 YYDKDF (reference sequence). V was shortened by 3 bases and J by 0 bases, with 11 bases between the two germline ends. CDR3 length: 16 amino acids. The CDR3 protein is CATSSEARANTGELFF. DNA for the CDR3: TGTGCCACCAGCAGTGAGGCAAGGGCGAACACCGGGGAGCTGTTTTTT.

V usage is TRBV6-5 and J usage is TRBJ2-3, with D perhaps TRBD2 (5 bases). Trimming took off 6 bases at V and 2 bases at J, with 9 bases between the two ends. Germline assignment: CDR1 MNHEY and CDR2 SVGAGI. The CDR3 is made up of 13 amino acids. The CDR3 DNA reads TGTGCCAGCAGAGCGGAAGTCACAGATACGCAGTATTTT. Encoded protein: CASRAEVTDTQYF.

The CDR3, as DNA: TGTGCCAGCAGTTACCGGAGACAGGGCCGATATTTGGGGGAGCAGTACTTC. It is translated as CASSYRRQGRYLGEQYF. This chain joins TRBV28 and TRBJ2-7, with 7 nucleotides matching TRBD1. The length of the CDR3 is 17 residues. The trim removed 4 bases at V and 7 bases at J, leaving 19 bases unmatched. Germline V lookup: CDR1 MDHEN, CDR2 SYDVKM.

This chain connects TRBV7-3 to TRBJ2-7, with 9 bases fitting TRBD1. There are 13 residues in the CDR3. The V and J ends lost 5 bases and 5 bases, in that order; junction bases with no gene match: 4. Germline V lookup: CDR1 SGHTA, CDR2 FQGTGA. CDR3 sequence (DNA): TGTGCCAGCAGCCGGACAGGGGCTGACGAGCAGTACTTC. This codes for CASSRTGADEQYF.

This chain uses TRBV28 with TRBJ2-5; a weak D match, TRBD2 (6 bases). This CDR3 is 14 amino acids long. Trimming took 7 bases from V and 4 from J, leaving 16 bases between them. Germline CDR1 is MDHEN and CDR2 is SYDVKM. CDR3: CASISGGSGETQYF. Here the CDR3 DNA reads TGTGCCAGCATATCTGGGGGGTCCGGAGAGACCCAGTACTTC.

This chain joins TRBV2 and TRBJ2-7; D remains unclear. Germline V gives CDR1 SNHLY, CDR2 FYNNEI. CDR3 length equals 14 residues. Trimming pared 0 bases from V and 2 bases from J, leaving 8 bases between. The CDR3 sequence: CASSEAAGAYEQYF. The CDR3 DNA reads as TGTGCCAGCAGTGAAGCTGCAGGAGCCTACGAGCAGTACTTC.

The CDR3 loop is CATSRDTLAWGNEQFF. CDR3 nucleotides: TGTGCCACCAGCAGAGATACGTTAGCTTGGGGGAATGAGCAGTTCTTC. The rearrangement uses TRBV15 and TRBJ2-1; D might be TRBD1 or TRBD2, each matching 5 bases. The germline gives CDR1 LNHNV, CDR2 YYDKDF (reference sequence). Trimming stripped 0 bases from V and 7 bases from J, with 16 bases between. The CDR3 spans 16 residues.

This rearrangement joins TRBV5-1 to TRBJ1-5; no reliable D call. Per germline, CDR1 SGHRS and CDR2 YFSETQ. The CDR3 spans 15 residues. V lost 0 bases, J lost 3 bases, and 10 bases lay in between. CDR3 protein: CASSLEGDYNQPQHF. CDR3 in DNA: TGCGCCAGCAGCTTGGAAGGTGATTACAATCAGCCCCAGCATTTT.

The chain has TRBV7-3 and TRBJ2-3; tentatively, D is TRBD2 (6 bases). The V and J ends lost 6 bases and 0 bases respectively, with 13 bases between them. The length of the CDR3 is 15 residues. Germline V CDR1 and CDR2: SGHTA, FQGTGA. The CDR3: CASRGGSSSTDTQYF. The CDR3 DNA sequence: TGTGCCAGCAGAGGAGGGTCGAGCAGCACAGATACGCAGTATTTT. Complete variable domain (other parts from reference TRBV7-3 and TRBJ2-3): GAGVSQTPSNKVTEKGKYVELRCDPISGHTALYWYRQSLGQGPEFLIYFQGTGAADDSGLPNDRFFAVRPEGSVSTLKIQRTERGDSAVYLCASRGGSSSTDTQYFGPGTRLTVL.

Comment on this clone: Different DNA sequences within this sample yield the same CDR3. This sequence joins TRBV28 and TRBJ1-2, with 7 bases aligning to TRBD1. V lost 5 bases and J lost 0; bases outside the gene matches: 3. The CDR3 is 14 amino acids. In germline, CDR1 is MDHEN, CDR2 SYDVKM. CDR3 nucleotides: TGTGCCAGCAGTCGGACAGGAGCTAACTATGGCTACACCTTC. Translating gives CASSRTGANYGYTF.

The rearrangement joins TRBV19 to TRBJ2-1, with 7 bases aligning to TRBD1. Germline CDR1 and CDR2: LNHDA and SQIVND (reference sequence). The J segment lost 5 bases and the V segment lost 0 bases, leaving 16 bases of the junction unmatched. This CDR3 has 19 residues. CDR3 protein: CASSIDINSGQAKDNEQFF. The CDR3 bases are TGTGCCAGTAGTATAGATATTAACTCCGGACAGGCCAAGGACAATGAGCAGTTCTTC.

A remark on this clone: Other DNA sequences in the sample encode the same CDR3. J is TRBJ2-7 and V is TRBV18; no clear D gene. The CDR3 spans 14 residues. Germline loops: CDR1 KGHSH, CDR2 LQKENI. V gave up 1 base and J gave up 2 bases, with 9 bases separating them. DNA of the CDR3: TGTGCCAGCTCACCACAGGGCCTTACCTACGAGCAGTACTTC. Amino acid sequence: CASSPQGLTYEQYF.

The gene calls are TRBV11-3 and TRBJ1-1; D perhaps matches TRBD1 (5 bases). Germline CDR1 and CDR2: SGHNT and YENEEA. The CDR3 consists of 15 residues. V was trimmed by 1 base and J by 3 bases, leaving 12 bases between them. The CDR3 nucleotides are TGTGCCAGCAGCTTAGGAGAGGGGCTTCACACTGAAGCTTTCTTT. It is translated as CASSLGEGLHTEAFF.